Listed here are 32 T cell receptor beta chains from one sample, sequenced in a study of T cells in Graves' hyperthyroidism and ophthalmopathy. Amplification of TCR beta CDR3 regions was performed using RNA transcripts as template. HTBI primers were employed in a first-round RT-PCR of the TCR CDR3. Each CDR3 protein is one row after TCRdb ran MiXCR on the multiplex PCR reads. Among hundreds of thousands of distinct CDR3 sequences listed, 16% were seen once. Sequencing was carried out using blood. All receptors come from a woman in her thirties with Graves' hyperthyroidism.

This clonotype was recorded many times. The rearrangement joins TRBV12-3 or TRBV12-4 to TRBJ2-1, with a possible D match to TRBD2 (6 bases). The length of the CDR3 is 16 residues. V was clipped by 6 bases and J by 0 bases, with 15 bases between them. CDR3 in amino acids: CASSPSPGGSYNEQFF. CDR3 in DNA: TGTGCCAGCAGCCCGTCCCCCGGGGGCTCCTACAATGAGCAGTTCTTC.

J is TRBJ2-5 and V is TRBV18, with 11 bases matching TRBD1. The CDR3 totals 14 residues. CDR1 and CDR2 from the germline V gene are KGHSH and LQKENI. Unmatched junction bases numbered 4, after V lost 5 bases and J lost 5 bases. The CDR3 DNA follows: TGTGCCAGCTCAGCGGACAGGGGGCCGGAGACCCAGTACTTC. The encoded protein is CASSADRGPETQYF.

This clonotype was seen at least ten times. The V gene is TRBV30, the J gene TRBJ2-7, with D unclear. V lost 3 bases to trimming and J lost 3 bases, with 12 bases between them. This CDR3 comprises 13 residues. Germline CDR1 is GTSNPN and CDR2 is SVGIG (reference sequence). For the CDR3, the DNA is TGTGCCTGGAGACAAGCCCGGTACTACGAGCAGTACTTC. It translates to CAWRQARYYEQYF. The full variable domain, its missing parts supplied by reference TRBV30 and TRBJ2-7, is SQTIHQWPATLVQPVGSPLSLECTVEGTSNPNLYWYRQAAGRGLQLLFYSVGIGQISSEVPQNLSASRPQDRQFILSSKKLLLSDSGFYLCAWRQARYYEQYFGPGTRLTVT.

This clonotype was picked up many times. The chain carries TRBV6-1 and TRBJ2-7, with D hard to call. Trimming removed 6 bases from V and 3 bases from J, with 9 bases in between. CDR3 size: 12 residues. Germline assignment: CDR1 MNHNS and CDR2 SASEGT. This chain's CDR3 is CASRSHLYEQYF. In DNA, the CDR3 is TGTGCCAGCAGATCCCATCTCTACGAGCAGTACTTC.

This clonotype was picked up a small number of times. The chain is built from TRBV2 and TRBJ2-7; no firm D call. The germline V and J ends were trimmed by 7 bases and 4 bases, with 8 bases remaining between them. The length of the CDR3 is 11 residues. CDR1 is SNHLY and CDR2 is FYNNEI in the germline V gene. The CDR3, as DNA: TGTGCCAGCAAATACACTTACGAGCAGTACTTC. Encoded protein: CASKYTYEQYF.

This clonotype was counted only a few times. This chain links TRBV7-9 with TRBJ1-2; maybe TRBD1 (6 bases). Germline V lookup: CDR1 SEHNR, CDR2 FQNEAQ (reference sequence). V was pared by 4 bases and J by 2 bases, with 14 bases between. The CDR3 consists of 15 residues. CDR3 in amino acids: CASSSPRTVNYGYTF. CDR3 coding DNA: TGTGCCAGCAGCTCCCCGCGGACAGTAAACTATGGCTACACCTTC.

The rearrangement links TRBV20-1 to TRBJ2-1; D is perhaps TRBD2 (5 bases). V lost 0 bases and J lost 7, with 16 bases in between. The CDR3 covers 15 residues. Germline CDR1 DFQATT, CDR2 SNEGSKA (reference sequence). This CDR3 reads CSARDPRGRTNEQFF. As DNA, the CDR3 is TGCAGTGCTAGAGACCCCCGCGGGCGTACAAATGAGCAGTTCTTC.

This clonotype was seen many times. The genes are TRBV7-2 and TRBJ1-1; unclear D gene. The germline V and J ends were trimmed by 4 bases and 3 bases, with 9 bases remaining between them. This CDR3 region has 13 residues. From germline, CDR1 is SGHTA and CDR2 FQGNSA. The CDR3 loop reads CASSYRADTEAFF. Written as DNA, the CDR3 is TGTGCCAGCAGCTATAGGGCAGACACTGAAGCTTTCTTT.

Ten or more counts support this clonotype. The J gene is TRBJ2-3, the V gene TRBV20-1, with D perhaps matching TRBD1 (5 bases). The CDR3 loop spans 12 amino acids. The V end lost 3 bases, the J end lost 2 bases, and 6 bases lay between the germline ends. Germline assignment: CDR1 DFQATT and CDR2 SNEGSKA (reference sequence). CDR3 in amino acids: CSARTDTDTQYF. For the CDR3, the DNA is TGCAGTGCTAGGACAGACACAGATACGCAGTATTTT.

This clonotype was seen a few times. The chain couples TRBV19 to TRBJ2-5; the match to TRBD1 covers 7 bases. V dropped 5 bases and J dropped 4; count of bases not matched to a gene: 7. CDR3 length: 14 amino acids. CDR1 LNHDA and CDR2 SQIVND come from the germline V gene (reference sequence). CDR3: CASSARQGRETQYF. The CDR3 coding sequence is TGTGCCAGTAGTGCCAGACAGGGACGAGAGACCCAGTACTTC.

This clonotype was seen a few times. A much larger clone sits a single nucleotide away, making a read error possible. This sequence joins TRBV5-1 and TRBJ1-1, with D unclear. Germline V gene sequence: CDR1 SGHRS, CDR2 YFSETQ. The CDR3 consists of 14 residues. CDR3 DNA: TGCGCCGGCAGCGCGACTCAAACGGGAACTGAAGCTTTCTTT. Encoded protein: CAGSATQTGTEAFF.

This clonotype was picked up a small number of times. This chain connects TRBV5-1 to TRBJ1-2; TRBD1 matches at 7 bases. Per germline, CDR1 SGHRS and CDR2 YFSETQ. V shed 4 bases, J shed 6 bases, and the junction held 6 bases outside the gene matches. The CDR3 is 13 residues long. The CDR3 sequence: CASSQGQVDGYTF. The CDR3 DNA is TGCGCCAGCAGCCAAGGACAGGTAGATGGCTACACCTTC.

The chain combines TRBV6-2 or TRBV6-3 with TRBJ2-1, with 11 positions matching TRBD2. There are 16 residues in the CDR3. Germline CDR1 is MNHEY and CDR2 is SVGEGT. V was clipped by 8 bases and J by 3 bases; unmatched bases: 9. This CDR3 is CASAPSGRFYYNEQFF. The CDR3 region has the DNA TGTGCCAGCGCCCCTAGCGGGAGGTTCTACTACAATGAGCAGTTCTTC.

This clonotype was picked up a small number of times. The chain uses TRBV5-1 and TRBJ2-1; 7 bases map to TRBD2. The germline gives CDR1 SGHRS, CDR2 YFSETQ. The CDR3 loop spans 14 amino acids. V was pared by 2 bases and J by 5 bases, with 4 bases of the junction left unmatched. CDR3 loop: CASSFTSVHNEQFF. CDR3 coding DNA: TGCGCCAGCAGCTTTACTAGCGTACACAATGAGCAGTTCTTC.

This clonotype was detected a few times. The gene calls are TRBV29-1 and TRBJ2-3; tentative D call: TRBD2 (6 bases). Germline V gene sequence: CDR1 SQVTM, CDR2 ANQGSEA. This CDR3 contains 11 residues. Trimming stripped 8 bases from V and 4 bases from J, with 10 bases between. The CDR3 loop reads CSLKRADTQYF. The DNA for the CDR3 is TGCAGCCTAAAGCGGGCAGATACGCAGTATTTT.

The J gene is TRBJ1-1, the V gene TRBV6-5; no clear D gene. The CDR3 length is 14 residues. Germline assignment: CDR1 MNHEY and CDR2 SVGAGI. The V end lost 2 bases, the J end lost 7 bases, and 14 bases lay between the germline ends. The CDR3 nucleotides read TGTGCCAGCAGTTACAGTGGGCACAGACATGAAGCTTTCTTT. The encoded protein is CASSYSGHRHEAFF.

This chain connects TRBV20-1 to TRBJ2-1; D might be TRBD1 (6 bases). Germline assignment: CDR1 DFQATT and CDR2 SNEGSKA (reference sequence). Trimming removed 5 bases at V and 10 bases at J, with 12 bases between. CDR3 length equals 11 residues. This chain's CDR3 is CSASQGREQFF. DNA for the CDR3: TGCAGTGCTTCACAGGGCAGGGAGCAGTTCTTC.

This clonotype was seen a handful of times. CDR3 DNA: TGCAGCGTCAGGACGGGTTCCTTCTACGAGCAGTACTTC. Residues: CSVRTGSFYEQYF. This chain connects TRBV29-1 to TRBJ2-7; D call uncertain. Germline CDR1 is SQVTM and CDR2 is ANQGSEA. The V gene lost 6 bases and the J gene lost 3 bases, with 15 bases spanning the gap. The CDR3 is 13 amino acids.

Only a few counts were recorded for this clonotype. The chain is built from TRBV5-1 and TRBJ2-6, with TRBD2 as a possible D gene (5 bases). Looked up from germline, CDR1 is SGHRS and CDR2 is YFSETQ. The CDR3 extends over 16 amino acids. V was cut by 2 bases and J by 2 bases, with 11 bases left in between. The CDR3 loop is CASSLKRATGANVLTF. Written as DNA, the CDR3 is TGCGCCAGCAGCTTAAAGAGGGCTACTGGGGCCAACGTCCTGACTTTC.

This clonotype was seen ten or more times. The J gene is TRBJ1-4, the V gene TRBV11-2, with TRBD1 identical over 7 bases. V shed 5 bases and J 5 bases; nucleotides not matched to a gene: 8. Germline CDR1 and CDR2: SGHAT and FQNNGV. This CDR3 region has 15 residues. CDR3 in amino acids: CASSRQTGINEKLFF. The CDR3 nucleotides read TGTGCCAGCAGCCGGCAGACAGGGATAAATGAAAAACTGTTTTTT. Using reference TRBV11-2 and TRBJ1-4 for the parts outside the CDR3, the full variable domain is EAGVAQSPRYKIIEKRQSVAFWCNPISGHATLYWYQQILGQGPKLLIQFQNNGVVDDSQLPKDRFSAERLKGVDSTLKIQPAKLEDSAVYLCASSRQTGINEKLFFGSGTQLSVL.

This clonotype occurred many times. The chain is built from TRBV30 and TRBJ2-3; D is uncertain. This CDR3 contains 13 residues. V gave up 3 bases and J gave up 2 bases, with 9 bases separating them. CDR1 and CDR2 (germline): GTSNPN, SVGIG (reference sequence). In DNA, the CDR3 is TGTGCCTGGAGGAAAGGTATCACAGATACGCAGTATTTT. Amino acid sequence: CAWRKGITDTQYF.

The chain employs TRBV29-1 and TRBJ1-2, with D possibly TRBD1 on 5 matching bases. The CDR3 covers 16 residues. Germline V gives CDR1 SQVTM, CDR2 ANQGSEA. V lost 8 bases and J lost 8, with 30 bases in between. The CDR3 DNA sequence: TGCAGCCTCATTACCCAGGGAAGTATTCATCTTAGGGGCTACACCTTC. This gives the protein CSLITQGSIHLRGYTF. Variable domain in full (rest from reference TRBV29-1 and TRBJ1-2): SAVISQKPSRDICQRGTSLTIQCQVDSQVTMMFWYRQQPGQSLTLIATANQGSEATYESGFVIDKFPISRPNLTFSTLTVSNMSPEDSSIYLCSLITQGSIHLRGYTFGSGTRLTVV.

The chain recombines TRBV19 with TRBJ1-5, with unresolved D. Germline CDR1 reads LNHDA; CDR2 reads SQIVND (reference sequence). The CDR3 length is 14 residues. V gave up 2 bases and J gave up 5 bases, with 10 bases separating them. The CDR3 sequence is CASSIRADYQPQHF. The CDR3 bases are TGTGCCAGTAGTATACGAGCAGATTATCAGCCCCAGCATTTT.

This chain connects TRBV20-1 to TRBJ2-1, with 12 bases fitting TRBD2. CDR3 size: 15 residues. With V trimmed by 7 bases and J by 8 bases, 12 bases remained unmatched. The germline gives CDR1 DFQATT, CDR2 SNEGSKA (reference sequence). The CDR3 sequence: CSVVLTSGRSHEQFF. The CDR3, as DNA: TGCAGTGTTGTACTTACTAGCGGGAGGTCGCATGAGCAGTTCTTC.

This clonotype showed up just a few times. A read error may be the cause here, since a much bigger clone is one base away. CDR3 amino acids: CASSSSDRGEAFF. The CDR3 nucleotides are TGTGCCAGCAGTTCCTCCGACAGGGGAGAGGCTTTCTTT. This chain connects TRBV12-3 or TRBV12-4 to TRBJ1-1; 8 positions agree with TRBD1. The junction had 9 bases not matched to a gene; V was cut back by 4 bases and J by 11 bases. The CDR3 is made up of 13 amino acids.

This clonotype was observed many times. The chain combines TRBV20-1 with TRBJ2-3; TRBD2 matches at 11 bases. The CDR3 contains 15 residues. CDR1 is DFQATT and CDR2 is SNEGSKA in the germline V gene (reference sequence). The V and J ends lost 6 bases and 2 bases, in that order; junction bases with no gene match: 7. Written as DNA, the CDR3 is TGCAGTGCCAGTAGCGGGAGGGGATTCACAGATACGCAGTATTTT. Translation: CSASSGRGFTDTQYF.

This clonotype was observed at least ten times. V and J are TRBV18 and TRBJ2-3, with no clear D. Trimming left V 3 bases short and J 0 bases short, with 7 bases between. The germline gives CDR1 KGHSH, CDR2 LQKENI. CDR3 length: 14 residues. CDR3 nucleotide sequence: TGTGCCAGCTCACCGGACGGAAGCACAGATACGCAGTATTTT. It is translated as CASSPDGSTDTQYF. The whole variable domain, filled in from reference TRBV18 and TRBJ2-3, reads NAGVMQNPRHLVRRRGQEARLRCSPMKGHSHVYWYRQLPEEGLKFMVYLQKENIIDESGMPKERFSAEFPKEGPSILRIQQVVRGDSAAYFCASSPDGSTDTQYFGPGTRLTVL.

Regarding this clonotype: A much larger clone differs from this one at a single base, so this may be a read error. The chain uses TRBV6-2 or TRBV6-3 and TRBJ2-2; D perhaps matches TRBD1 (6 bases). Germline V gene lookup returns CDR1 MNHEY and CDR2 SVGEGT. The CDR3 is 15 residues long. V shed 5 bases and J shed 0 bases, with 10 bases lying between them. The CDR3 reads CASSAGTPNTGELFF. The DNA for the CDR3 is TGTGCCAGCAGTGCCGGGACACCGAACACCGGGGAGCTGTTTTTT.

This sequence joins TRBV7-2 and TRBJ1-5; D might be TRBD1 (5 bases). Trimming took off 2 bases at V and 8 bases at J, with 13 bases between the two ends. The CDR3 is made up of 14 amino acids. Germline CDR1 SGHTA, CDR2 FQGNSA. CDR3 loop: CASSLSPGGEPQHF. CDR3 sequence (DNA): TGTGCCAGCAGCTTATCTCCTGGGGGAGAGCCCCAGCATTTT.

This clonotype was seen more than once but under ten times. The V gene is TRBV19, the J gene TRBJ2-7; 9 nucleotides line up with TRBD1. Trimming took 1 base from V and 0 from J; bases not matched to a gene: 4. The CDR3 sequence is 16 residues long. The germline gives CDR1 LNHDA, CDR2 SQIVND (reference sequence). This chain's CDR3 is CASSIAGQGNSYEQYF. CDR3 sequence (DNA): TGTGCCAGTAGTATAGCGGGACAGGGAAACTCCTACGAGCAGTACTTC.

V gene TRBV11-2 combines with J gene TRBJ2-7; TRBD1 matches 9 bases. There are 15 residues in the CDR3. The junction had 10 bases not matched to a gene; V was cut back by 6 bases and J by 4 bases. Per germline, CDR1 SGHAT and CDR2 FQNNGV. CDR3 sequence reads: CASSSGQGGWYEQYF. The CDR3 region has the DNA TGTGCCAGCAGTTCGGGACAGGGCGGCTGGTACGAGCAGTACTTC.

This clonotype was detected many times. The CDR3 DNA reads as TGTGCCAGCAGCTTTTGGACTAGCGGGATGGGGGCGCAAGAGACCCAGTACTTC. It codes for CASSFWTSGMGAQETQYF. The chain combines TRBV7-2 with TRBJ2-5, with 12 bases that match TRBD2. Losses at the gene ends were 3 bases for V and 2 bases for J; bases not matched to a gene: 10. Germline CDR1 SGHTA, CDR2 FQGNSA. The CDR3 is made up of 18 amino acids.